This T cell receptor (beta chain) is from a study of T-cell reconstitution after alpha-beta-depleted transplantation in children. The CDR3 totals 14 residues. V shed 6 bases and J shed 10 bases, with 21 bases lying between them. Unique molecular identifiers tagged the TCRbeta library. TCRdb reprocessed the PCR reads via MiXCR and lists one record per CDR3 protein. This sample has hundreds of thousands of distinct CDR3 sequences, with about 23% found just once. This clonotype was seen at least ten times. The antigen is not known. Study results and caveats: The authors attributed T-cell counts and diversity one year after transplant mostly to newly produced T cells. Day-60 TCRbeta diversity that was high in some patients was derived from surviving recipient T cells and thymic progenitors.

The receptor comes from a boy under three years old who had a stem cell transplant for acute myeloid leukemia, so the T cells may come from the graft donor. The V gene is TRBV12-3 or TRBV12-4, the J gene TRBJ1-1, with unresolved D. The sequencing used PBMCs, mostly from graft donor cells, collected 360 days after TCRalphabeta/CD19-depleted stem cell transplant. The DNA for the CDR3 is TGTGCCAGCAGATACCGATCGTCCGGGGAGCGAGCTTTCTTT. This encodes CASRYRSSGERAFF.